This TCR beta chain was identified in a study of beta chain features in type 1 diabetes (dated 2018 in TCRdb). Regarding the study in general: Mean age, gender distribution, total cell number and subset yield were not different between patients and healthy donors. Regulatory and stem cell-like memory subsets were obtained from only 8 patients and about eight healthy donors, while naive and central memory subsets were obtained from all 28 donors. The study compared TCRB repertoires of sorted circulating CD4+ T cell subsets between recently diagnosed type 1 diabetes patients and matched healthy donors. A total of about 110,000,000 sorted cells were examined across all samples, and a strong correlation was observed between cell number per subset and RNA yield.

The CDR3 spans 12 residues, from the cysteine through the phenylalanine. Of the read, only the CDR3 DNA is kept; its 36 bases are in frame from base 1. CDR1 and CDR2 are drawn from the germline V gene (reference sequence): LNHDA, SQIVND. The junction shows trimming of 1 base on V and 8 bases on J, plus 6 bases between the germline ends. Each donor gave one peripheral blood draw, approximately 0.11 L on average, collected into heparinised tubes. Using a panel that included CD45RO, CCR7, CD25, CD127, CD95 and CD27, naive, central memory, regulatory and stem cell-like memory CD4+ T cells were sorted on a BD FACSAria II. A purity above 95% was achieved for all sorted populations. PBMCs were isolated right away by Lymphoprep density gradient centrifugation and were stained directly, without culture. So that batch effects would be minimized, each experiment stained and sorted samples in pairs, pairing one healthy donor with one patient.

Study-wide findings and limitations: Fewer insertions and more nucleotide deletions at VDJ recombination sites were observed in patients with type 1 diabetes, implying thymic rearrangement abnormalities. Because small numbers of individuals were included in the HLA sub-analyses, any influence of HLA type on TCRB rearrangement was left unresolved. Because cDNA rather than genomic DNA was sequenced, highly expressing activated cells could have been over-represented, although no difference in activation and CD3 levels was found between groups. Type 1 diabetes patients showed a moderate but significant shortening of TCRB CDR3 length in all four CD4+ subsets. Shorter templates might have been favored by PCR, but patient and control samples were amplified and corrected together, so both groups would have been affected equally by any skew. Naive, central memory and regulatory TCRB repertoires appeared to be more alike among patients than among healthy donors.

The entire isolated RNA was reverse transcribed using the High Capacity cDNA Reverse Transcription Kit, and thus expressed TCRB transcripts were sequenced. Deep immunoSEQ sequencing was applied to naive, central memory and regulatory T cell samples, giving an average of approximately 4 million total reads per sample. Sorted cells were lysed in RLT buffer and RNA was extracted with DNase-treated RNeasy Micro or Mini kits, depending on cell number. To prevent cross-contamination, every cell subset was processed on its own, while patient and healthy donor samples were processed together. The immunoSEQ multiplex PCR was used to amplify TCRB sequences from cDNA, yielding 87-bp fragments that span the CDR3 region. Sequencing of the amplicons was done on the Illumina HiSeq platform. The authors processed their data as follows. PCR bias was computationally corrected using synthetic template baselines, reads within Hamming distance 2 were collapsed, and singletons that could not be merged were discarded. Reads were aligned to IMGT to assign V, D and J genes, CDR3 length, and insertions or deletions at six rearrangement sites. Clonotype counts were normalized to sorted cell number within each subset before computing true diversity and Gini coefficients with the tcR R package. The overlap coefficient, calculated on TCRB nucleotide sequences, was used to quantify repertoire sharing. As a proxy for the pre-selection repertoire, out-of-frame TCRB sequences from naive cells were analyzed. This is the immuneACCESS table as TCRdb keeps it, with only in-frame sequences that have V and J called. A part of the clones is gone; compared with another copy, unresolved V genes explain less than half, and the rest is unexplained. The V and J calls and clone size are taken from that table; D and trimming were inferred from the DNA. The sample table contains about 410,000 clones; only one count was recorded for over 11% of them. The top ten hold 0.03% to 0.04% of the sample.

In regard to this clone: Which antigen it targets is not known. No base quality values were provided; no much bigger clone lies one nucleotide off.

The material sequenced was naive CD4+ T cells from blood. This specimen's cell subset or site label, per the study, means: true naive CD4+ T cells. The rearrangement combines TRBV19 with TRBJ2-4, with the D gene uncertain. The receptor was isolated from a man aged 25-45 years in good health. The nucleotide sequence reads as follows: TGTGCCAGTAGTATAGTTGGGGACATTCAGTACTTC. This translates into CASSIVGDIQYF.